A selection of T cell receptor beta chains follows, all from one sample in a study of T cells in Graves' hyperthyroidism and ophthalmopathy. TCRdb reprocessed the multiplex PCR reads with MiXCR, giving one entry per CDR3 protein. The sample carries around 500,000 distinct CDR3 sequences, roughly 16% recorded once. Sequencing was done on a sample of blood. The receptors were sampled from a woman aged 25 to 39 with Graves' ophthalmopathy. CDR3s include the opening cysteine and the closing phenylalanine or tryptophan. D genes are given only for firm matches. Clone size appears in some rows only: once, few, many, or a class for an expanded clone.

>-|TRBV11-2|many|TRBJ1-3
CASSTRTELIPRHGNTIYF
TGTGCCAGCAGCACTAGGACAGAGCTTATACCTCGACATGGAAACACCATATATTTT
>TRBD1|TRBV18|many|TRBJ2-7
CASSSGQGEEQYF
TGTGCCAGCTCATCGGGACAGGGCGAAGAGCAGTACTTC
>-|TRBV2|many|TRBJ2-3
CASSDVWPGDTQYF
TGTGCCAGCAGTGACGTCTGGCCGGGAGATACGCAGTATTTT
>TRBD1|TRBV18|-|TRBJ2-2
CASSHGQGTGELFF
TGTGCCAGCTCTCACGGACAGGGGACAGGGGAGCTGTTTTTT
>TRBD1|TRBV29-1|many|TRBJ2-7
CSVAIRIGQGGGEQYF
TGCAGCGTCGCCATCCGAATCGGACAGGGAGGTGGGGAGCAGTACTTC
>TRBD2|TRBV5-1|-|TRBJ2-1
CASSSGQLGLAGKNEQFF
TGCGCCAGCAGCTCGGGACAGCTGGGACTAGCGGGGAAAAATGAGCAGTTCTTC
>TRBD2|TRBV7-2|-|TRBJ2-7
CASSLTSGKIYEQYF
TGTGCCAGCAGCTTGACTAGCGGGAAGATCTACGAGCAGTACTTC
>-|TRBV20-1|many|TRBJ2-7
CSMGSYEQYF
TGCAGTATGGGGAGCTACGAGCAGTACTTC
>-|TRBV27|many|TRBJ2-3
CASSLRYADTQYF
TGTGCCAGCAGTTTACGGTATGCAGATACGCAGTATTTT
>-|TRBV3-1|many|TRBJ1-3
CATQGLRNTIYF
TGTGCCACCCAGGGGCTCCGAAACACCATATATTTT
>TRBD1|TRBV4-1|-|TRBJ1-1
CASSPGQGTMNTEAFF
TGCGCCAGCAGCCCTGGACAGGGGACCATGAACACTGAAGCTTTCTTT
>TRBD2|TRBV4-2|-|TRBJ2-1
CASSQPVSGSRDEQFF
TGTGCCAGCAGCCAACCGGTGAGCGGGAGCAGAGATGAGCAGTTCTTC
>TRBD1|TRBV3-1|many|TRBJ2-3
CASSPQGAGDTQYF
TGTGCCAGCAGCCCTCAGGGGGCGGGAGATACGCAGTATTTT
>-|TRBV19|few|TRBJ2-7
CASRGTFYEQYF
TGTGCCAGTAGAGGGACCTTCTACGAGCAGTACTTC
>-|TRBV15|-|TRBJ2-3
CATSSSNTDTQYF
TGTGCCACCAGCAGCTCTAATACAGATACGCAGTATTTT
>TRBD1|TRBV7-2|-|TRBJ1-5
CASSLEGDRGLLSNQPQHF
TGTGCCAGCAGCTTAGAAGGGGACAGGGGGCTGTTGAGCAATCAGCCCCAGCATTTT
>-|TRBV6-5|many|TRBJ2-7
CASSFSVRGQEYEQYF
TGTGCCAGCAGTTTCTCTGTCAGGGGTCAAGAATACGAGCAGTACTTC
>TRBD2|TRBV20-1|many|TRBJ2-7
CSGWSGIYEQYF
TGCAGTGGTTGGAGCGGGATTTACGAGCAGTACTTC
>TRBD1|TRBV29-1|-|TRBJ2-2
CSGGRTGDTGELFF
TGCAGCGGGGGGAGGACAGGGGACACCGGGGAGCTGTTTTTT
>TRBD1|TRBV20-1|-|TRBJ2-5
CSAKGQGSETQYF
TGCAGTGCTAAGGGACAGGGCAGTGAGACCCAGTACTTC
>TRBD2|TRBV2|-|TRBJ2-3
CASSARPPGLAGADTQYF
TGTGCCAGCAGTGCACGCCCACCCGGACTAGCGGGAGCGGATACGCAGTATTTT
>TRBD2|TRBV6-1|few|TRBJ2-1
CASSPLAGGRGGQFF
TGTGCCAGCAGTCCTCTAGCGGGAGGGCGAGGGGGGCAGTTCTTC
>-|TRBV30|many|TRBJ1-4
CAWSVAVYEKLFF
TGTGCCTGGAGCGTGGCAGTATATGAAAAACTGTTTTTT
>TRBD1|TRBV12-3/TRBV12-4|many|TRBJ1-1
CASSPNRGSEAFF
TGTGCCAGCAGTCCGAACAGGGGAAGCGAAGCTTTCTTT
>-|TRBV5-6|few|TRBJ1-2
CASSWGSFGGYTF
TGTGCCAGCAGCTGGGGCAGCTTCGGTGGCTACACCTTC
>TRBD1|TRBV5-6|-|TRBJ1-5
CASSPTGAQPQHF
TGTGCCAGCAGCCCTACAGGGGCGCAGCCCCAGCATTTT
>TRBD2|TRBV20-1|many|TRBJ2-7
CSARDRWTSGRVSGSYEQYF
TGCAGTGCTAGAGACCGATGGACTAGCGGGAGGGTTAGTGGGTCCTACGAGCAGTACTTC
>TRBD2|TRBV7-8|few|TRBJ2-7
CASSLRLAHEQYF
TGTGCCAGCAGCTTACGACTAGCGCACGAGCAGTACTTC
>-|TRBV12-3/TRBV12-4|many|TRBJ1-1
CASSSDEAFF
TGTGCCAGCAGTTCAGATGAAGCTTTCTTT
>-|TRBV7-9|-|TRBJ2-2
CASSLAGTTGELFF
TGTGCCAGCAGCTTAGCAGGGACGACCGGGGAGCTGTTTTTT
>-|TRBV6-5|many|TRBJ2-6
CASSYSPNVLTF
TGTGCCAGCAGTTACTCTCCGAACGTCCTGACTTTC
>-|TRBV30|many|TRBJ2-5
CARGGIGETQYF
TGTGCCCGGGGAGGTATTGGAGAGACCCAGTACTTC
>TRBD1|TRBV28|many|TRBJ2-7
CASSFSGTGGVYEQYF
TGTGCCAGCAGTTTCTCCGGGACAGGGGGCGTATACGAGCAGTACTTC
>TRBD2|TRBV5-1|many|TRBJ2-5
CASSKAGLAGGGETQYF
TGCGCCAGCAGCAAGGCGGGACTAGCGGGAGGTGGAGAGACCCAGTACTTC
>TRBD2|TRBV4-1|-|TRBJ2-3
CASSQVLTGLAGVRDTQYF
TGCGCCAGCAGCCAGGTACTTACGGGACTAGCGGGAGTAAGAGATACGCAGTATTTT
>TRBD1|TRBV28|many|TRBJ2-5
CASRGQGEETQYF
TGTGCCAGCAGGGGACAGGGGGAAGAGACCCAGTACTTC
>-|TRBV24-1|few|TRBJ2-3
CATSDFGTETDTQYF
TGTGCCACCAGTGACTTTGGGACTGAGACAGATACGCAGTATTTT
>TRBD2|TRBV12-3/TRBV12-4|many|TRBJ2-1
CASRSSGRGLGSYNEQFF
TGTGCGAGCAGGAGTAGCGGGAGAGGGTTAGGCTCCTACAATGAGCAGTTCTTC
>-|TRBV2|many|TRBJ2-3
CASSTPGDTQYF
TGTGCCAGCAGTACTCCCGGGGATACGCAGTATTTT
>-|TRBV7-3|few|TRBJ1-2
CASSLYPASGIAYGYTF
TGTGCCAGCAGCTTATATCCGGCCTCAGGGATTGCCTATGGCTACACCTTC
>-|TRBV11-3|many|TRBJ2-2
CASSLAGQNTGELFF
TGTGCCAGCAGCTTAGCCGGGCAGAACACCGGGGAGCTGTTTTTT
>-|TRBV29-1|many|TRBJ2-1
CSVVRTNYNEQFF
TGCAGCGTTGTTAGGACAAATTACAATGAGCAGTTCTTC
>TRBD1|TRBV18|many|TRBJ2-6
CASSPTGAGANVLTF
TGTGCCAGCTCTCCTACAGGGGCTGGGGCCAACGTCCTGACTTTC
>-|TRBV7-9|many|TRBJ2-5
CASARYQETQYF
TGTGCCAGCGCCCGCTACCAAGAGACCCAGTACTTC
>-|TRBV2|few|TRBJ2-7
CASSPYSGTGTYEQYF
TGTGCCAGCAGCCCGTATTCCGGGACGGGGACCTACGAGCAGTACTTC
>TRBD2|TRBV5-1|-|TRBJ2-7
CASSSSYRVTSGSGKPYEQYF
TGCGCCAGCAGCTCATCCTACAGGGTTACTAGCGGGAGTGGTAAGCCCTACGAGCAGTACTTC
>TRBD2|TRBV7-3|many|TRBJ2-1
CASSPGIAGYNEQFF
TGTGCCAGCAGCCCCGGGATAGCGGGGTACAATGAGCAGTTCTTC
>-|TRBV6-1|many|TRBJ1-1
CASIGYTEAFF
TGTGCCAGCATAGGTTACACTGAAGCTTTCTTT
>-|TRBV19|-|TRBJ2-7
CASSILAASSYEQYF
TGTGCCAGTAGTATTTTGGCAGCGAGCTCCTACGAGCAGTACTTC
>TRBD1|TRBV28|many|TRBJ1-1
CASSLLVQDRDTEAFF
TGTGCCAGCAGTTTACTCGTGCAGGACAGGGACACTGAAGCTTTCTTT
>-|TRBV10-1|few|TRBJ2-1
CASRMLRDSGEQFF
TGCGCCAGCAGAATGTTGCGGGACAGTGGTGAGCAGTTCTTC
>TRBD1|TRBV5-6|many|TRBJ1-1
CASSWPGQQNTEAFF
TGTGCCAGCAGCTGGCCGGGACAGCAGAACACTGAAGCTTTCTTT
>TRBD1|TRBV19|few|TRBJ1-4
CASNPRTGAEKLFF
TGTGCCAGTAATCCCAGGACAGGCGCTGAAAAACTGTTTTTT
>-|TRBV19|-|TRBJ2-1
CASSIVGDEQFF
TGTGCCAGTAGTATAGTGGGGGATGAGCAGTTCTTC
>TRBD2|TRBV28|many|TRBJ2-1
CASRGGLAGLYNEQFF
TGTGCCAGCAGGGGGGGACTAGCGGGACTCTACAATGAGCAGTTCTTC
>-|TRBV9|few|TRBJ1-1
CASSPRGSEAFF
TGTGCCAGCAGCCCCCGTGGGAGTGAAGCTTTCTTT